These 12 T cell receptor beta chains came from one sample sequenced in a study of T cells in Graves' hyperthyroidism and ophthalmopathy. The source material, RNA transcripts, was used to amplify TCR beta CDR3 regions. Initially, a first-round RT-PCR of the TCR CDR3 employed the HTBI primer set. A single record per CDR3 protein comes from TCRdb applying MiXCR to the multiplex PCR reads. The sample lists a few hundred thousand distinct CDR3 sequences, about 15% occurring once. The sample was blood. The receptors were gathered from a woman in her twenties or thirties with Graves' hyperthyroidism that later progressed to Graves' ophthalmopathy.

J is TRBJ2-1 and V is TRBV11-3, with D possibly being TRBD1 (5 bases). Trimming cost V 5 bases and J 7 bases, with 15 bases left between them. This CDR3 contains 14 residues. CDR1 is SGHNT, CDR2 YENEEA, per germline. CDR3 nucleotides: TGTGCCAGCAGCCCGCTCCAGGGCAGGAATGAGCAGTTCTTC. Translated: CASSPLQGRNEQFF.

This clonotype was detected only a few times. The chain links TRBV29-1 to TRBJ1-1; D not resolved. Germline V lookup: CDR1 SQVTM, CDR2 ANQGSEA. Trimming shortened V by 4 bases and J by 2 bases, and 8 bases separated the two germline ends. This CDR3 has 12 amino acids. CDR3: CSVGTLNTEAFF. CDR3 nucleotides: TGCAGCGTTGGCACTCTCAACACTGAAGCTTTCTTT.

Ten or more counts support this clonotype. The CDR3 here is CASSLASGRGNEQFF. Written as DNA, the CDR3 is TGTGCCAGCAGCTTAGCTAGCGGGAGAGGCAATGAGCAGTTCTTC. V gene TRBV7-2 combines with J gene TRBJ2-1; 9 positions match TRBD2. CDR3 length equals 15 residues. Germline V gene sequence: CDR1 SGHTA, CDR2 FQGNSA. The V and J ends lost 0 bases and 6 bases, in that order; junction bases with no gene match: 3.

This rearrangement joins TRBV20-1 to TRBJ2-5; the D call may be TRBD1 or TRBD2 (5 bases each). The CDR3 consists of 15 residues. The ends were cut back, 3 bases at V and 2 bases at J, with 16 bases in the middle. CDR1 and CDR2 from the germline V gene are DFQATT and SNEGSKA (reference sequence). CDR3 nucleotides: TGCAGTGCTAGGGGGGTGAGGAGAGGTCAAGAGACCCAGTACTTC. As protein: CSARGVRRGQETQYF.

This chain uses TRBV20-1 with TRBJ2-7; D is possibly TRBD2 (6 bases). Per germline, CDR1 DFQATT and CDR2 SNEGSKA (reference sequence). V was cut by 5 bases and J by 6 bases, with 11 bases left in between. CDR3 length equals 11 residues. The CDR3, as DNA: TGCAGTGCTGCAAACGGGGGCGAGCAGTACTTC. It yields the protein CSAANGGEQYF.

This clonotype occurred a few times. The rearrangement joins TRBV6-2 or TRBV6-3 to TRBJ1-4; TRBD1 agrees at 7 bases. Germline V gene sequence: CDR1 MNHEY, CDR2 SVGEGT. Losses at the gene ends were 6 bases for V and 3 bases for J; bases not matched to a gene: 4. CDR3 length: 14 amino acids. In DNA form, the CDR3 reads TGTGCCAGCAGACCTACAGGGGCTAATGAAAAACTGTTTTTT. It yields the protein CASRPTGANEKLFF.

There are many counts of this clonotype. The V and J genes are TRBV9 and TRBJ2-1; D gene ambiguous. Germline-derived CDR1 and CDR2 are SGDLS and YYNGEE. The CDR3 runs 19 residues. The V end lost 3 bases, the J end lost 5 bases, and 27 bases lay between the germline ends. CDR3 protein: CASSGKAYLMVGQDNEQFF. The CDR3 DNA sequence: TGTGCCAGCAGCGGTAAAGCCTACCTCATGGTTGGCCAGGACAATGAGCAGTTCTTC. Looking up the rest from reference TRBV9 and TRBJ2-1 gives the full variable domain: DSGVTQTPKHLITATGQRVTLRCSPRSGDLSVYWYQQSLDQGLQFLIQYYNGEERAKGNILERFSAQQFPDLHSELNLSSLELGDSALYFCASSGKAYLMVGQDNEQFFGPGTRLTVL.

This clonotype was picked up many times. This chain joins TRBV20-1 and TRBJ2-1; no firm D call. V was clipped by 2 bases and J by 3 bases, with 11 bases between them. This CDR3 comprises 14 residues. The germline V gene encodes CDR1 DFQATT and CDR2 SNEGSKA (reference sequence). CDR3 bases: TGCAGTGCTAGATTGGCGGACGGCTACAATGAGCAGTTCTTC. Its protein is CSARLADGYNEQFF.

The chain recombines TRBV7-9 with TRBJ1-2; a weak D match, TRBD1 (5 bases). CDR3 size: 15 residues. Trimming pared 4 bases from V and 7 bases from J, leaving 19 bases between. CDR1 and CDR2 from the germline V gene are SEHNR and FQNEAQ (reference sequence). CDR3 protein: CASSSPLRGDCGYTF. The DNA of the CDR3 is TGTGCCAGCAGCTCGCCTCTTAGGGGCGACTGTGGCTACACCTTC.

This clonotype was recorded many times. The chain has TRBV7-2 and TRBJ2-7; no clear D. From germline, CDR1 is SGHTA and CDR2 FQGNSA. V was trimmed by 1 base and J by 5 bases, leaving 12 bases between them. The CDR3 totals 14 residues. In DNA form, the CDR3 reads TGTGCCAGCAGCTTAGATTCCGGGCACGACGAGCAGTACTTC. It is translated as CASSLDSGHDEQYF.

The chain carries TRBV2 and TRBJ1-2, with a tentative D call TRBD1 (6 bases). This CDR3 region has 14 residues. Deletions cut 6 bases from V and 7 bases from J, with 18 bases between. Germline V gene data show CDR1 as SNHLY and CDR2 as FYNNEI. The CDR3 nucleotides are TGTGCCAGCAGCGTTCTCACAGGGAGAAGTGGCTACACCTTC. Amino acids: CASSVLTGRSGYTF.

About this clonotype itself: This may come from a read error, since a much larger clone is one base off. The CDR3 region has the DNA TGTGCCAGCAGTGTACCGGGACAGAGCTACGAGCAGTACTTC. Translated: CASSVPGQSYEQYF. This rearrangement joins TRBV28 to TRBJ2-7; 7 bases agree with TRBD1. The trim removed 5 bases at V and 3 bases at J, leaving 7 bases unmatched. The CDR3 consists of 14 residues. Germline V lookup: CDR1 MDHEN, CDR2 SYDVKM.